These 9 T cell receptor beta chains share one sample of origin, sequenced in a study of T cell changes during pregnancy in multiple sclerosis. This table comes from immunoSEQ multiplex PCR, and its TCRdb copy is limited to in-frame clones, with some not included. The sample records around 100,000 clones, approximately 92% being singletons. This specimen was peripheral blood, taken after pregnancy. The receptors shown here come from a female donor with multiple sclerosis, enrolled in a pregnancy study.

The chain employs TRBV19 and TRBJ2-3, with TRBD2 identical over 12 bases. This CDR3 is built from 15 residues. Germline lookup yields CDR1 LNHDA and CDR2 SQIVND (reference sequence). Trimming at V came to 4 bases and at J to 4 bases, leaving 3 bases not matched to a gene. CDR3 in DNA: TGTGCCAGTAGTAGACTAGCGGGGGAGGCAGATACGCAGTATTTT. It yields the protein CASSRLAGEADTQYF.

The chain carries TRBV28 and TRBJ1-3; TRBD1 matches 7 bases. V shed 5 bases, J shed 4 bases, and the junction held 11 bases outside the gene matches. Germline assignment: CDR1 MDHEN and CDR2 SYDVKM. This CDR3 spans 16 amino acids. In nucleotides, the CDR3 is TGTGCCAGCAGTAGCTCTGACAGGGTGTTAGGAAACACCATATATTTT. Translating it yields CASSSSDRVLGNTIYF.

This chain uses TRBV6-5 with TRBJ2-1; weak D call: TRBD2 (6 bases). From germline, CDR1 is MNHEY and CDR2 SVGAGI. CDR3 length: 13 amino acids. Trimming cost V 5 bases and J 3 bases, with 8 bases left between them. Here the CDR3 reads CASSGTYYNEQFF. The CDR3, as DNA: TGTGCCAGCAGTGGGACTTACTACAATGAGCAGTTCTTC.

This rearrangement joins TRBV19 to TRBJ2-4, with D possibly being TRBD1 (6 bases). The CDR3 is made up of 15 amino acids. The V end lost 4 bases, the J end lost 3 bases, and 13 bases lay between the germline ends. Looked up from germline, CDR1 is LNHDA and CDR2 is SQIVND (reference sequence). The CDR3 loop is CASSTDRLVKNIQYF. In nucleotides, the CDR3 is TGTGCCAGTAGTACCGACAGGTTGGTCAAAAACATTCAGTACTTC.

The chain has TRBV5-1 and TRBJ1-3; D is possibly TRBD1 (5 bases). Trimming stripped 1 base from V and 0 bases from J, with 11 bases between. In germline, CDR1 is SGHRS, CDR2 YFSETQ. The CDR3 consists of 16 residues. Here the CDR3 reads CASSLLGADSGNTIYF. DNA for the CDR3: TGCGCCAGCAGCTTGCTAGGGGCAGACTCTGGAAACACCATATATTTT.

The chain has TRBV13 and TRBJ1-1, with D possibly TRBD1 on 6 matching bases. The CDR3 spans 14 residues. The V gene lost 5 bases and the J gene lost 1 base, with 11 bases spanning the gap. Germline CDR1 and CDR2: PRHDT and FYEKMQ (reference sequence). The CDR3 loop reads CASSPLDRNTEAFF. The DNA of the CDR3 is TGTGCCAGCAGCCCGCTGGACAGGAACACTGAAGCTTTCTTT.

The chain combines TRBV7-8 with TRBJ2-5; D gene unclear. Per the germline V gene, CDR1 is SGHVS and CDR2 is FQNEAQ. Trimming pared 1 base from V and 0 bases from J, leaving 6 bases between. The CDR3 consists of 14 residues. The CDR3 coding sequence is TGTGCCAGCAGCTTAGACACCCACCAAGAGACCCAGTACTTC. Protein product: CASSLDTHQETQYF.

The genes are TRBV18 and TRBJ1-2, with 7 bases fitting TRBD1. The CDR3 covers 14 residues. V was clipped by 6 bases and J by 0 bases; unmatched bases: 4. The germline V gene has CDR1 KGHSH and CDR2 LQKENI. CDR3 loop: CASSGDSANYGYTF. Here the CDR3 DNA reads TGTGCCAGCTCCGGGGACAGTGCTAACTATGGCTACACCTTC.

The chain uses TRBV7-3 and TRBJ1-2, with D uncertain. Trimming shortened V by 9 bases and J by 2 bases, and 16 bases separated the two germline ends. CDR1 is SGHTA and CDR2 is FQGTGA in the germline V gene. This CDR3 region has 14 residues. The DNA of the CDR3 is TGTGCCAGTCCCCCGAGGAATCAGAACTATGGCTACACCTTC. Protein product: CASPPRNQNYGYTF.